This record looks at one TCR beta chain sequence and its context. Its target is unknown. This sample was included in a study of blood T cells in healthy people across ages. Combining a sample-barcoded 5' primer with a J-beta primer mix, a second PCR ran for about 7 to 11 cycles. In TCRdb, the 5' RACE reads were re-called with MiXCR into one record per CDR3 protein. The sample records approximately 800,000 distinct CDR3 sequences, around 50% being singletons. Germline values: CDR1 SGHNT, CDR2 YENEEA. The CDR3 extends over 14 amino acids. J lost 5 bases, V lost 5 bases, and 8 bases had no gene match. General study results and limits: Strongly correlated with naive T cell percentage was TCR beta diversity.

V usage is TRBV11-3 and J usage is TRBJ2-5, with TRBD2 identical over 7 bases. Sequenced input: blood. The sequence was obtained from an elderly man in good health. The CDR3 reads CASSRSGRGETQYF. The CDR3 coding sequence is TGTGCCAGCAGCCGATCAGGGCGGGGGGAGACCCAGTACTTC.